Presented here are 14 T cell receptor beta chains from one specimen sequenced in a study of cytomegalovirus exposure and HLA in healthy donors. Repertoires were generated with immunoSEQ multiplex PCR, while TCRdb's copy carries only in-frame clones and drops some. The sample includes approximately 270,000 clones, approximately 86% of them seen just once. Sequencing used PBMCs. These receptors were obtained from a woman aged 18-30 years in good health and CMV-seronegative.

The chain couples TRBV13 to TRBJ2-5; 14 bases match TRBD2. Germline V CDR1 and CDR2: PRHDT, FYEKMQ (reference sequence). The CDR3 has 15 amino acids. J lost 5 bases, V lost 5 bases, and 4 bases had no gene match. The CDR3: CASSRRLAGGETQYF. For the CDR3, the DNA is TGTGCCAGCAGCCGCAGACTAGCGGGGGGGGAGACCCAGTACTTC.

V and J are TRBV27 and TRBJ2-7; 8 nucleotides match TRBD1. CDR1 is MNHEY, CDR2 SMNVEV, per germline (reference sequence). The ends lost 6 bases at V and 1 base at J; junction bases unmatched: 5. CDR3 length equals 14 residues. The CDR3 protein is CASSRQGFSYEQYF. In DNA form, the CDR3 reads TGTGCCAGCAGCAGACAGGGGTTTTCCTACGAGCAGTACTTC.

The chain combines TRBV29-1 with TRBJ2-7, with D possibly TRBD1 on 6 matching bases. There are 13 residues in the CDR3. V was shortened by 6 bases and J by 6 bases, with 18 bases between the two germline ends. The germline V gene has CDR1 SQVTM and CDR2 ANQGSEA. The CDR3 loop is CSVTLAGAIEQYF. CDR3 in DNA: TGCAGCGTCACTTTGGCAGGGGCCATCGAGCAGTACTTC.

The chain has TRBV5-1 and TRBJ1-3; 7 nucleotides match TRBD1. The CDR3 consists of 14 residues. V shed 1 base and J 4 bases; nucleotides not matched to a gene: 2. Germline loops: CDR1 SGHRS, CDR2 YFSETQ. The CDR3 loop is CASSLTGDGNTIYF. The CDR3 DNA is TGCGCCAGCAGCTTGACAGGGGACGGAAACACCATATATTTT.

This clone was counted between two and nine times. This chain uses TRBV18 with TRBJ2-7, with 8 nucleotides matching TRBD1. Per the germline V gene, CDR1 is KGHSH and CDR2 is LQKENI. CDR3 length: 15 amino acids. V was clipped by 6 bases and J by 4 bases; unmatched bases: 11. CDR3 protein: CASSPAGGYGYEQYF. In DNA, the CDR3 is TGTGCCAGCTCCCCCGCAGGGGGCTATGGTTACGAGCAGTACTTC.

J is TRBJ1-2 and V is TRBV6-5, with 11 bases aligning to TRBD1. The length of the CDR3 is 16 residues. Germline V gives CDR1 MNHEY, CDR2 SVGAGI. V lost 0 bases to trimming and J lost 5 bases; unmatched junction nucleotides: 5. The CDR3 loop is CASSYSRTGGMYGYTF. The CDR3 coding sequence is TGTGCCAGCAGTTACTCGAGGACAGGGGGCATGTATGGCTACACCTTC.

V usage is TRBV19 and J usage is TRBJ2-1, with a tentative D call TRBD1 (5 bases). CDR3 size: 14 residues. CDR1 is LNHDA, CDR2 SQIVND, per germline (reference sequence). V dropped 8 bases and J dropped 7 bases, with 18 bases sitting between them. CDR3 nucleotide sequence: TGTGCCAGTTGTGTCCAGGGATTGGAAAATGAGCAGTTCTTC. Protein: CASCVQGLENEQFF.

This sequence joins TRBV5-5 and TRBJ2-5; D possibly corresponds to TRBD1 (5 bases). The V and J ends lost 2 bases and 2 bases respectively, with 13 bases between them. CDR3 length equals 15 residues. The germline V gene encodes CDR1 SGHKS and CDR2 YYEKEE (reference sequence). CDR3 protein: CASSFSQNRQETQYF. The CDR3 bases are TGTGCCAGCAGCTTTTCTCAGAACAGGCAAGAGACCCAGTACTTC.

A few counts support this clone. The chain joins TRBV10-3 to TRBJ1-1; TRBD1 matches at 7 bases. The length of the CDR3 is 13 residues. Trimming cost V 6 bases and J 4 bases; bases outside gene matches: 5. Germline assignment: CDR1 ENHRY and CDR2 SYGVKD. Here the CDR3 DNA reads TGTGCCATCAGAGAACAGGGGAGCACTGAAGCTTTCTTT. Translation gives CAIREQGSTEAFF.

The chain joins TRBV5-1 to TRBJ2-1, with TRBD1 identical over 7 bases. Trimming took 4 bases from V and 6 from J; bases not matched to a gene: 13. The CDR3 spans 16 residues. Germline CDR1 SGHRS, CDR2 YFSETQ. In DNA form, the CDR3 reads TGCGCCAGCAGCCTAGCACCGGGACAGATTGGCAATGAGCAGTTCTTC. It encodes CASSLAPGQIGNEQFF.

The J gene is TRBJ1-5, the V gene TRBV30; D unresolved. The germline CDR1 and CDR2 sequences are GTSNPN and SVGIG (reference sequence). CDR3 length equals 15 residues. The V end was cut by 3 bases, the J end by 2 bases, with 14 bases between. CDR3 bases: TGTGCCTGGAGCCAACTCGAAGCCGGCAATCAGCCCCAGCATTTT. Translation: CAWSQLEAGNQPQHF.

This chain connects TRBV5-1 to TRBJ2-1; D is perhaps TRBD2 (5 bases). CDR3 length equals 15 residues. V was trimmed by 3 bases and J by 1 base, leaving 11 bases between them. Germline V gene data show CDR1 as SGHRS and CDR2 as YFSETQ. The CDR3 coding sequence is TGCGCCAGCAGCTCTAGCCTCGTATCCTACAATGAGCAGTTCTTC. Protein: CASSSSLVSYNEQFF. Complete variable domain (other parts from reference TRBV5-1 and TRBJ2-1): KAGVTQTPRYLIKTRGQQVTLSCSPISGHRSVSWYQQTPGQGLQFLFEYFSETQRNKGNFPGRFSGRQFSNSRSEMNVSTLELGDSALYLCASSSSLVSYNEQFFGPGTRLTVL.

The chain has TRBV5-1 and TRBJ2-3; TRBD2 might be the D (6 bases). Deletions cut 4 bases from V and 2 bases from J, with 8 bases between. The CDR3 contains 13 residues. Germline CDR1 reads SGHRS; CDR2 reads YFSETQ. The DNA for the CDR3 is TGCGCCAGCAGCCGGACTATCACAGATACGCAGTATTTT. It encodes CASSRTITDTQYF.

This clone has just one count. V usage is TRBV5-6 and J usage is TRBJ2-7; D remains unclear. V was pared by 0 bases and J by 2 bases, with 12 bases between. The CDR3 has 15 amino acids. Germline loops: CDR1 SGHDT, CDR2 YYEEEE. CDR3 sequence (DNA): TGTGCCAGCAGCTTGGGTCCCGAGAGCACCTACGAGCAGTACTTC. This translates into CASSLGPESTYEQYF.